The sequence of this T cell receptor beta chain was determined in a study of cytomegalovirus exposure and HLA in healthy donors (dated by TCRdb to 2016 to 2017). Background for the entire study: In an earlier analysis of 587 of the donors, approximately 300 Gb of sequence data and approximately 120 million unique TCR beta sequences from 180 million or so T cells were reported. Besides the first cohort of more than 650 subjects, a separate validation cohort made up of 95 to 150 different subjects was used. The study combined high-throughput TCR immunosequencing, statistical association of individual TCRs with disease status, and machine learning to predict cytomegalovirus infection status. The T cell repertoires of 666 subjects were profiled by immunosequencing and related to cytomegalovirus serostatus. Five DR-DQ haplotypes were treated as single units for association and clustering because of strong linkage in the cohort. The aim of the study was to test whether cataloging public T cell receptors could identify signatures of past pathogen exposure. To decide whether each TCR beta V gene segment behaved as functional or pseudogenic, an earlier analysis of approximately 600 of the donors relied on high-throughput TCR beta sequencing. Alongside the repertoire data, information on donor age, sex, ethnicity and CMV serostatus was compiled. The number of donors typed differed by locus, with roughly 629-640 for A, B, C, DRB1 and DQB1, 522 for DQA1, nearly 610 for DPA1, and some 440 for DPB1. HLA typing included class I and class II loci at four-digit resolution. A later genetic analysis used genome-wide SNP genotypes for about 65% of the 666 donors, treating that subset as a discovery cohort. Of the roughly 400 genotyped donors, approximately 83% fell in the genetic ancestry cluster associated with self-reported Caucasian donors. An early release that covered about 600 HLA-typed donors contained 300 to 350 gigabases of sequencing data and around 85 million unique TCR sequences. Every repertoire in the discovery cohort had been generated on one and the same sequencing platform. To study patterns of TCR occurrence, a later analysis re-analyzed previously published TCR beta repertoires from several hundred donors and added high-resolution HLA genotyping. Among around 400 genotyped donors of the cohort, an average of around 240,000 unique TCR beta nucleotide sequences were sequenced per donor, roughly a sixth of them non-productive. The later analysis used no new phenotypic data to find candidate immune exposures, relying instead on TCR beta sequences and their occurrence across donors. Beyond this particular receptor, the publication reports: A cluster of highly shared sequence variants was judged likely to represent a technical artifact of the sequencing pipeline. In a later analysis, over 15,000 TCR beta sequences were associated with specific HLA alleles at a false discovery rate of 0.05. The authors suggested that the approach could potentially be extended to other disease states and immunological phenotypes. The study gave a list of 150 to 200 TCR beta chains associated with cytomegalovirus. An association between a missense DCLRE1C variant and V-gene and J-gene trimming of TCR beta chains was found in a later genetic analysis and replicated in an independent cohort. Compared with the approximately 710-donor mean, donors in an Asian-associated ancestry cluster had fewer N-insertions in productive TCRs, according to a later genetic analysis. The presence/absence analyses assumed that sequencing depth was roughly uniform across donors, and that assumption may not be true. A later analysis found that TCR association rates varied across HLA loci, with DRB1 alleles showing the most associated TCRs and HLA-C alleles the fewest. Only TCR beta chains were sequenced in this cohort, and the absence of alpha or paired-chain data limited detectable features. In an earlier analysis of approximately 590 of the donors, most TCR beta V segments appeared in productive rearrangements about 90% or about 30% of the time, broadly matching IMGT annotations. Compared with equally common non-associated chains, HLA-associated TCR beta chains in a later analysis were more clonally expanded and had lower generation probabilities. A few of the identified cytomegalovirus-associated TCR beta chains were confirmed in vitro to be specific for cytomegalovirus antigens. The only immune exposure information available for the cohort was CMV serostatus. In a later analysis, several top co-occurrence clusters were reported to appear linked to parvovirus B19, influenza, CMV and Epstein-Barr virus. Linkage disequilibrium might explain the correlated functional status among segregating V segments, but an unknown experimental factor could not be ruled out. Assigning TCR associations to individual alleles was difficult when HLA alleles, especially DR and DQ, strongly co-occurred. Because HLA typing was unavailable for some donors at each locus, only the typed subset was used in association tests. While some public TCRs were present in many individuals, most TCR sequences turned up only very rarely across donors. In both the original and validation cohorts, the classifier was reported to diagnose cytomegalovirus status with high specificity and sensitivity. Most CMV-associated TCR beta chains appeared to be HLA-restricted in a later analysis, and the HLA associations seemed to be driven largely by CMV exposure. The earlier analysis of 587 of the donors excluded roughly 17 rarely observed V segments, including chromosome 9 orphons, because counts were too low. A further reported finding was that TCR beta sequences accurately predicted the HLA-A and HLA-B alleles for most subjects in the first cohort.

Receptor libraries were prepared by the immunoSEQ multiplex PCR assay. A mixture of 60 forward primers for TCR Vbeta segments and 13 reverse primers for TCR Jbeta segments was used in the multiplex PCR. Amplification of the CDR3 region of rearranged TCR beta genes was performed with a multiplex PCR assay on genomic DNA. On the Illumina HiSeq System, the amplified TCR beta libraries were sequenced as 87-base-pair reads. From the authors' description of their analysis: Across the 500 to 850 repertoires, a later analysis counted 78 million or so unique TCR beta chains, around 10 million of which were shared by at least two donors. Raw reads were error-corrected and collapsed into unique sequences by a nearest-neighbor algorithm in which closely related sequences were merged to remove PCR and sequencing errors. CDR3 sequences were aligned to IMGT reference sequences to assign V, D and J gene segments. For a sequence to be retained, a match of at least six nucleotides was required to both a V gene segment and a J gene segment. A rearrangement was called productive if the CDR3 had no stop codons and remained in frame with V and J, and every other rearrangement was called non-productive. CDR3 was defined according to IMGT convention as the region running from the second conserved V-encoded cysteine to the conserved J-encoded phenylalanine. In an earlier analysis of just under 600 of the donors, sequences lacking an unambiguous match to a single V gene segment were excluded. An earlier analysis of approximately 590 of the donors called V segments functional above 56.7% productive rearrangements and segregating when the between-donor standard deviation exceeded 5%. A statistical classification framework was developed to diagnose cytomegalovirus status using the catalog of TCR beta chain sequences. In a later analysis, V and J genes were assigned by comparing TCR nucleotide sequences against IMGT/GENE-DB human TR gene sequences. Using the TCRdist pipeline, a later analysis assigned CDR3 sequences along with most-parsimonious VDJ recombination scenarios. A later analysis defined each TCR beta chain by its CDR3 amino acid sequence plus V-gene family, and excluded reads lacking a unique V-gene family. As a way to deal with suspected cross-contamination and a sequencing artifact, a later analysis dropped roughly 620 nucleotide sequences that were highly shared and had low generation probability. In a later analysis, a clonal expansion index was calculated for each public chain from normalized within-repertoire ranks of inferred template counts. In a later analysis, generation probabilities were computed with a VDJ recombination model fitted to out-of-frame rearrangements, and the resulting probabilities were checked against IGoR. Hypergeometric tests were used in a later analysis to score TCR-TCR, TCR-HLA and TCR-CMV co-occurrence, with a repertoire-size bias correction applied to the TCR pairs. In a later analysis, false discovery rates were estimated by permuting HLA or CMV assignments 20 times. In a later analysis, co-occurring TCRs were grouped using DBSCAN, with TCRdist sequence similarity added in when clustering inside HLA-allele-positive subsets. Repertoires with fewer than 30,000 or more than 120,000 public chains, plus five repertoires with anomalous nucleotide sharing, were excluded from co-occurrence clustering. This immuneACCESS table, as held by TCRdb, lists in-frame sequences with V and J called but not all clones. Of the missing ones, under half trace to an unresolved V gene in checked studies; the others have no known cause. That table supplies the V and J calls and clone size; D and trimming were determined from the DNA. This sample comprises about 180,000 clones, roughly 84% of them detected only once. The ten most abundant clones make up around 1.2% of the sample.

Of note for this clone: What this receptor recognizes is not known. Base-call qualities are not available, and no considerably larger clone is one nucleotide away.

In total, more than 500 healthy bone marrow donors made up the cohort. At the time of sampling, every cohort member was nominally healthy, though immune exposures that went unrecorded were likely present. The donor tested CMV seropositive, placing the donor among the 250 to 350 seropositive members of the cohort. A peripheral blood sample was collected from each donor, and TCR beta sequencing was performed on peripheral blood mononuclear cells. Genomic DNA was extracted from the blood cell samples with the Qiagen DNeasy Blood Extraction Kit. The sequenced sample was PBMCs. This receptor was identified in a girl aged 2 to 9 in good health and CMV-seropositive.

The CDR3 protein sequence reads: CASSFDSDSGGYGYTF. The nucleotides are TGTGCCAGCAGCTTCGACTCGGACAGCGGCGGATATGGCTACACCTTC. The receptor chain draws on TRBV5-4 and TRBJ1-2, with TRBD1 tentatively as D gene (6 bases match). CDR1 and CDR2 are read off the germline V gene (reference sequence) as SGHNT and YYREEE. Trimming costs V 2 bases and J 5 bases, and their ends lie 19 bases apart. From the cysteine up to the phenylalanine, the CDR3 has a length of 16 residues. Of all the DNA, just the CDR3 is kept, 48 bases in frame from base 1.